This entry concerns a single T cell receptor (beta chain). These data come from a study of cytomegalovirus exposure and HLA in healthy donors. PCR employed 60 Vbeta and 13 Jbeta primers. The table came from immunoSEQ multiplex PCR; TCRdb's copy has only in-frame clones and leaves some out. This table has about 200,000 clones, more than 65% appearing once. The sequencing input was PBMCs. This clonotype was obtained from a man between 50 and 59 years old in good health and CMV-seronegative.

CDR3 sequence reads: CASSAKGGSSSEQYF. CDR3 coding DNA: TGTGCCAGCAGCGCGAAAGGCGGGAGTTCATCCGAGCAGTACTTC. This chain joins TRBV9 and TRBJ2-7; 7 bases fit TRBD2. Germline CDR1 and CDR2: SGDLS and YYNGEE. The CDR3 spans 15 residues. The V and J ends lost 3 bases and 6 bases, in that order; junction bases with no gene match: 12.